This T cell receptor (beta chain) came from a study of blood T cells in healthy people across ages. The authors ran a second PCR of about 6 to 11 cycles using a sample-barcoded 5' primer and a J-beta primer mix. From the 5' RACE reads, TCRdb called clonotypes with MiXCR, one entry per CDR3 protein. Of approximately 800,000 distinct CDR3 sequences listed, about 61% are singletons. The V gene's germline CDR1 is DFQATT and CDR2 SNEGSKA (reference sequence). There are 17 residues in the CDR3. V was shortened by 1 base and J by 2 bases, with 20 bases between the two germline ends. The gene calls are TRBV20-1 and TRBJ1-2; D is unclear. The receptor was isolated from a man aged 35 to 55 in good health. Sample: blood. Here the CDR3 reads CSARGLGRLVMNYGYTF. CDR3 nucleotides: TGCAGTGCTAGAGGTTTGGGGAGACTAGTTATGAACTATGGCTACACCTTC.